This TCR beta chain was sequenced in a study of cytotoxic CD8 clonotypes in ibrutinib-treated CLL. Study as a whole: It was after a median 12 months of treatment, range 6 to 36, that response samples were taken.

A note on this clone: The antigen remains unidentified.

Libraries were prepared by immunoSEQ multiplex PCR; TCRdb keeps only in-frame clonotypes and omits some of them. Among under 200,000 clones, over 65% were seen once, and the ten largest hold 2% to 2.5%. Study-wide results and caveats: Different sampling times were used for sustained-remission and progressing patients. Exceeding age-matched healthy donors, baseline clonality also tracked the counts of circulating CD8+ T cells.

Trimming took off 4 bases at V and 0 bases at J, with 9 bases between the two ends. Germline V gene lookup returns CDR1 SQVTM and CDR2 ANQGSEA. The CDR3 consists of 13 residues. The clonotype comes from a human donor with chronic lymphocytic leukemia. The input for sequencing was PBMCs, taken after 12 months of ibrutinib treatment. The V gene is TRBV29-1, the J gene TRBJ1-2; no clear D gene. CDR3 amino acids: CSVASGSNYGYTF. The DNA of the CDR3 is TGCAGCGTTGCTTCCGGGTCTAACTATGGCTACACCTTC.